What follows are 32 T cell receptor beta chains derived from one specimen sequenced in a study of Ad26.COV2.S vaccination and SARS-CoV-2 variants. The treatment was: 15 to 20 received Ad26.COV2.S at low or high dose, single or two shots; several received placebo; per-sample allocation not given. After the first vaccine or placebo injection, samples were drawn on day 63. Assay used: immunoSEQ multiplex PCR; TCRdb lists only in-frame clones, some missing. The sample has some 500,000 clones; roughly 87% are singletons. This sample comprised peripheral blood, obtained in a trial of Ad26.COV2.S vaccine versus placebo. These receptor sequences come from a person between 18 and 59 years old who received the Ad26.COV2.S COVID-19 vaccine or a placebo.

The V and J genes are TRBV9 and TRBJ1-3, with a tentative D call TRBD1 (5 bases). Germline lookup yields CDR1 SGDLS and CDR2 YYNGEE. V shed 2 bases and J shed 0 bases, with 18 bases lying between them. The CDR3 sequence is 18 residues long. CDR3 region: CASSVDMGGAYSGNTIYF. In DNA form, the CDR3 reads TGTGCCAGCAGCGTGGATATGGGAGGGGCCTACTCTGGAAACACCATATATTTT.

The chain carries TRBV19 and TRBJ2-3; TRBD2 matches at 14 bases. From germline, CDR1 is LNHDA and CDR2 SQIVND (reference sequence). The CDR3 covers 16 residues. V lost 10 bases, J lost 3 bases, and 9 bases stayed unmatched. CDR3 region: CATGTSGGFSTDTQYF. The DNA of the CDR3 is TGTGCCACCGGGACTAGCGGGGGTTTTTCAACAGATACGCAGTATTTT.

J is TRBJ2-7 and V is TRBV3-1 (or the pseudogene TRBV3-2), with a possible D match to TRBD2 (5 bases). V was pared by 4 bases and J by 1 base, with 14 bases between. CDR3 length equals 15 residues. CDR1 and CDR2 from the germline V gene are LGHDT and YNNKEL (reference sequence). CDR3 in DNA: TGTGCCAGCAGCCGAGGTTTAGGAGGATCCTACGAGCAGTACGTC. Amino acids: CASSRGLGGSYEQYV.

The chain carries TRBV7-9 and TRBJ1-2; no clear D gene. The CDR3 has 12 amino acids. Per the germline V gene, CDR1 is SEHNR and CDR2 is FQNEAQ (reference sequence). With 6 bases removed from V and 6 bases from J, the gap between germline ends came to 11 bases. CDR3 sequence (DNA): TGTGCCAGCAGTTACCGATCAGATGGCTACACCTTC. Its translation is CASSYRSDGYTF.

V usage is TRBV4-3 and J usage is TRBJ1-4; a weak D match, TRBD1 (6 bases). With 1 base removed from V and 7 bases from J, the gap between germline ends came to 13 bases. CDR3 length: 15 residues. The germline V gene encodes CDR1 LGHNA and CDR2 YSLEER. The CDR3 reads CASSQGVGGIEKLFF. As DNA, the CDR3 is TGCGCCAGCAGCCAAGGAGTAGGGGGGATTGAAAAACTGTTTTTT.

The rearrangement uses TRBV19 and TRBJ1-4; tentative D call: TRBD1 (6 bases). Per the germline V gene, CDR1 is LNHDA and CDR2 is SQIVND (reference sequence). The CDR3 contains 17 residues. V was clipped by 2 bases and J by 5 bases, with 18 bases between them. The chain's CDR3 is CASSIFMRRQGNEKLFF. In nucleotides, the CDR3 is TGTGCCAGTAGTATATTTATGAGGAGGCAGGGGAATGAAAAACTGTTTTTT.

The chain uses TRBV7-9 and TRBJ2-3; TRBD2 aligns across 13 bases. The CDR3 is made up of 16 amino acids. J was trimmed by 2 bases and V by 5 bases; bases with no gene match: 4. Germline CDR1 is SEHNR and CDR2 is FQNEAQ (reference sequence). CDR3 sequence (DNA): TGTGCCAGCAGCCTGACTAGCGGGGGGTTCACAGATACGCAGTATTTT. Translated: CASSLTSGGFTDTQYF.

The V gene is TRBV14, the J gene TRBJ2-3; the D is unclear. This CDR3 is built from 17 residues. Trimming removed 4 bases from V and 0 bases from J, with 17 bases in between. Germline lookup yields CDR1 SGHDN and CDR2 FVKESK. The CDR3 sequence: CASSRETGTWSTDTQYF. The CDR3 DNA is TGTGCCAGCAGCCGCGAAACTGGAACGTGGAGCACAGATACGCAGTATTTT.

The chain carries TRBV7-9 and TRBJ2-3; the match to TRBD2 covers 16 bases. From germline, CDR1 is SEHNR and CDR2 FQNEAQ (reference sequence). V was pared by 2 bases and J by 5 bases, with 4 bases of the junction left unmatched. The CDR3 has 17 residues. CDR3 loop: CASSLKGLAGGLDTQYF. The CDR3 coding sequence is TGTGCCAGCAGCTTAAAGGGACTAGCGGGAGGGCTAGATACGCAGTATTTT.

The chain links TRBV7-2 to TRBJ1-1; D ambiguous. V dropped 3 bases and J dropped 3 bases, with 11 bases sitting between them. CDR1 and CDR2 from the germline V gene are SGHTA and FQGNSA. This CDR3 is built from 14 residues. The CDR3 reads CASSLGFRDTEAFF. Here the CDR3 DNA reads TGTGCCAGCAGCTTGGGATTTAGGGACACTGAAGCTTTCTTT.

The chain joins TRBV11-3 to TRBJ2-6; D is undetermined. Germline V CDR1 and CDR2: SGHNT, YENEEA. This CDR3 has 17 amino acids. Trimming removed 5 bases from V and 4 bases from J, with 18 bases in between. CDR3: CASSPMATWTGANVLTF. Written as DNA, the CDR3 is TGTGCCAGCAGCCCTATGGCGACCTGGACCGGGGCCAACGTCCTGACTTTC.

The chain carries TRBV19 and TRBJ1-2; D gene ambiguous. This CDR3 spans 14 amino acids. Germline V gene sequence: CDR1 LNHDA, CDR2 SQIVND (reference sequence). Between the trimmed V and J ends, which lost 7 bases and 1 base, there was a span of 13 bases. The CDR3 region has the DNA TGTGCCAGTACGGTCCGGCTGAATAACTATGGCTACACCTTC. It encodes CASTVRLNNYGYTF.

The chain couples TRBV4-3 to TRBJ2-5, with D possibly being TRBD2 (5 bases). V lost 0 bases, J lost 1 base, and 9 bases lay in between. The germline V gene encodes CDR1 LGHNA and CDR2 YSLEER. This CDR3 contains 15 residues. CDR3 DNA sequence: TGCGCCAGCAGCCAAGATAGGGAGAGCCAAGAGACCCAGTACTTC. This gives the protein CASSQDRESQETQYF.

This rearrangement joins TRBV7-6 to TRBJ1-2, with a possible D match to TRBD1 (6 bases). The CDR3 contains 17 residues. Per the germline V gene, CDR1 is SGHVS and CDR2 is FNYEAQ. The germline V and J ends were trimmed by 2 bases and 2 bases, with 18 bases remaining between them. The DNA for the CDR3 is TGTGCCAGCAGCTTAATGGGGGGGCAGAGGGAGAACTATGGCTACACCTTC. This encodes CASSLMGGQRENYGYTF.

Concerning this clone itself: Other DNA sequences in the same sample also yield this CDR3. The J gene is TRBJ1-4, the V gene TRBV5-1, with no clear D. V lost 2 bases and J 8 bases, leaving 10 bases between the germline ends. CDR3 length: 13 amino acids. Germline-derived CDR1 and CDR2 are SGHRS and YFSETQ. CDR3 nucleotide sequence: TGCGCCAGCAGCTTAGCAGGTGGCGAAAAACTGTTTTTT. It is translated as CASSLAGGEKLFF.

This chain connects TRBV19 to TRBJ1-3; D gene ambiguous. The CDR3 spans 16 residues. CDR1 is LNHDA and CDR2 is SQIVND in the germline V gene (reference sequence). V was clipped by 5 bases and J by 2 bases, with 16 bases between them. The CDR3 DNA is TGTGCCAGTAGTTTACGGGCCCCGCGGACTGGAAACACCATATATTTT. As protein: CASSLRAPRTGNTIYF.

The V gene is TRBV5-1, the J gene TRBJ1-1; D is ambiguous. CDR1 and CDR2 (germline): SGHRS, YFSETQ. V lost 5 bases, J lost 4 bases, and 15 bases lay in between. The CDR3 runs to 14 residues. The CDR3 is CASRNGEAGTEAFF. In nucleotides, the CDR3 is TGCGCCAGCAGGAACGGGGAGGCGGGCACTGAAGCTTTCTTT.

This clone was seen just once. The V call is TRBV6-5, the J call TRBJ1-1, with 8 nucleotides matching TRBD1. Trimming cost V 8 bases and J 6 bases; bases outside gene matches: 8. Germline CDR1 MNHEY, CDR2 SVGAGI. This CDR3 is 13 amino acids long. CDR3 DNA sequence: TGTGCCAGCGGCCTGATACAGGGGGCTGAAGCTTTCTTT. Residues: CASGLIQGAEAFF.

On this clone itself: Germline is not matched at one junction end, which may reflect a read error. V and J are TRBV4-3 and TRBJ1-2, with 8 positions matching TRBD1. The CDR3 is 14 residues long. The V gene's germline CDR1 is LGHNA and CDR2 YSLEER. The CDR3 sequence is CASSQRTGTYGCTF. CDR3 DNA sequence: TGCGCCAGCAGCCAAAGGACAGGGACCTATGGCTGCACCTTC.

The CDR3 loop reads CASGYSRSGANVLTF. The CDR3 region has the DNA TGTGCTAGTGGTTACAGCCGCTCTGGGGCCAACGTCCTGACTTTC. This chain links TRBV12-5 with TRBJ2-6; D is uncertain. CDR1 and CDR2 (germline): LGHNT, FRNRAP. V lost 4 bases to trimming and J lost 0 bases, with 7 bases between them. The CDR3 is 15 residues long.

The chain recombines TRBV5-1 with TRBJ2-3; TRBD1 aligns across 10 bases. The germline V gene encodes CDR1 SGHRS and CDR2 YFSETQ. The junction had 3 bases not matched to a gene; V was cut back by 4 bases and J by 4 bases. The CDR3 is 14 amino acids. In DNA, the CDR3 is TGCGCCAGCAGCACCGGACAGGGGGCAGATACGCAGTATTTT. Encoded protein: CASSTGQGADTQYF.

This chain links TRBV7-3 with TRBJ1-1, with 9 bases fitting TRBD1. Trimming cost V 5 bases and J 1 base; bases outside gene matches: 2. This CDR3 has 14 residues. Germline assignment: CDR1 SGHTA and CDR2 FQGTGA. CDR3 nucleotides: TGTGCCAGCAGCAGGACAGGGGAGAACACTGAAGCTTTCTTT. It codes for CASSRTGENTEAFF.

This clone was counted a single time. DNA of the CDR3: TGTGCCAGCAGCTTTGTAGGAGGGAACACTGAAGCTTTCTTT. Its protein is CASSFVGGNTEAFF. This chain links TRBV11-3 with TRBJ1-1, with no clear D. V lost 3 bases, J lost 1 base, and 9 bases lay in between. Germline V gene sequence: CDR1 SGHNT, CDR2 YENEEA. The CDR3 runs to 14 residues.

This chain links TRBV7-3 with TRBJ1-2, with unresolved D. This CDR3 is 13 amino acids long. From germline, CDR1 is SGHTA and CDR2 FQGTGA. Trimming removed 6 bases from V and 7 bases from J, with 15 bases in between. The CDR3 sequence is CASSSTIGGGYTF. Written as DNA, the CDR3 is TGTGCCAGCAGTTCCACTATTGGCGGTGGCTACACCTTC.

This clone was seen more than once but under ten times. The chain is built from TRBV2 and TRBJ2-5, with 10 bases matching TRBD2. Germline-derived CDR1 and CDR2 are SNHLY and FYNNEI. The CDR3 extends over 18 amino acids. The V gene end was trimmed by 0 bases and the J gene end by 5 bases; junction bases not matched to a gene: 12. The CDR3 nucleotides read TGTGCCAGCAGTGAAGCGCCGCCAGGGAGCGGGAGGGTGGAGACCCAGTACTTC. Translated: CASSEAPPGSGRVETQYF.

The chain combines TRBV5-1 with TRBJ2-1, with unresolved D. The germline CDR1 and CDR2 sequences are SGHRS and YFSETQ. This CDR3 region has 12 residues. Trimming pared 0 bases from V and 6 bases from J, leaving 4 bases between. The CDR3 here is CASSLEPNEQFF. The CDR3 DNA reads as TGCGCCAGCAGCTTGGAACCCAATGAGCAGTTCTTC.

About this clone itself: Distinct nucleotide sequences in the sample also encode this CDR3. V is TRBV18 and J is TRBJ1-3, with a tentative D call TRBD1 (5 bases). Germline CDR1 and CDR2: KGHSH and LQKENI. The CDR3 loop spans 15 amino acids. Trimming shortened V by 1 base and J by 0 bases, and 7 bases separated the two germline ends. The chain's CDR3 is CASSPRDSSGNTIYF. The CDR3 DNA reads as TGTGCCAGCTCACCACGAGACAGCTCTGGAAACACCATATATTTT.

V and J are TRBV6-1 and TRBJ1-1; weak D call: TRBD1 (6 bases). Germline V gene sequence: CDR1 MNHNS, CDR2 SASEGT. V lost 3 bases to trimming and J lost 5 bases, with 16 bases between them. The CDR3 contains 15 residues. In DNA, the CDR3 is TGTGCCAGCAGTGACGGACAGTGGCTGGGGACTGAAGCTTTCTTT. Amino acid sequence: CASSDGQWLGTEAFF.

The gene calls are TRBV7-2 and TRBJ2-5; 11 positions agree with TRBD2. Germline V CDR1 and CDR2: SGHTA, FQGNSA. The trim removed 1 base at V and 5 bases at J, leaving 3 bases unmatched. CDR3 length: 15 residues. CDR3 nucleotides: TGTGCCAGCAGCTTAGGGGTAGCGGGGGGGGAGACCCAGTACTTC. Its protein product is CASSLGVAGGETQYF. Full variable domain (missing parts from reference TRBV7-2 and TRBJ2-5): GAGVSQSPSNKVTEKGKDVELRCDPISGHTALYWYRQSLGQGLEFLIYFQGNSAPDKSGLPSDRFSAERTGGSVSTLTIQRTQQEDSAVYLCASSLGVAGGETQYFGPGTRLLVL.

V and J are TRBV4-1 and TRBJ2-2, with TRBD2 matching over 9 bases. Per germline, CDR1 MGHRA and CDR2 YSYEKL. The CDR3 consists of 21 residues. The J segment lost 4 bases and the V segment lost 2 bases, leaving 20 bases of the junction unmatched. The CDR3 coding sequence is TGCGCCAGCAGCCAACGGCCCTCCTCGGGTTCCAGCGGGAGGAGCACCGGGGAGCTGTTTTTT. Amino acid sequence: CASSQRPSSGSSGRSTGELFF.

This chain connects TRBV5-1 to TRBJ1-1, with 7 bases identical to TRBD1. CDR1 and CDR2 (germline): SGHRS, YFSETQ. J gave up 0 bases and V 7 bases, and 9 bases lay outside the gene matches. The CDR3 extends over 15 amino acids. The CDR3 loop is CASFDQGGMNTEAFF. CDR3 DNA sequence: TGCGCCAGCTTCGACCAAGGGGGCATGAACACTGAAGCTTTCTTT.

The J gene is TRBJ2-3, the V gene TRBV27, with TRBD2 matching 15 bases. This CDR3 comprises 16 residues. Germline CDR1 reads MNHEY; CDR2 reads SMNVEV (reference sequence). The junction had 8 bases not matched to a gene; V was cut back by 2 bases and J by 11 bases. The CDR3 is CASSLRTSGGALKQYF. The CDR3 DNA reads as TGTGCCAGCAGTTTAAGGACTAGCGGGGGGGCTCTGAAGCAGTATTTT.